The next 3 T cell receptor beta chains were all read from a single sample in a study of PD-1 blockade in classical Hodgkin lymphoma. Time point given: newly diagnosed, previously untreated cHL patient sample. Measured with immunoSEQ multiplex PCR; TCRdb has only the in-frame clones, and not every one. The sample comprises 25,000 to 35,000 clones, 94% of which are singletons, and 2% to 2.5% rests with the top ten. The material sequenced was peripheral blood mononuclear cells (PBMCs). The receptors here all came from a human donor with classical Hodgkin lymphoma.

The chain uses TRBV25-1 and TRBJ1-1; TRBD1 agrees at 7 bases. V trimming: 5 bases; J trimming: 7 bases; junction bases outside the gene matches: 1. Germline V gene data show CDR1 as MGHDK and CDR2 as SYGVNS. This CDR3 comprises 11 residues. CDR3 loop: CASSRDSEAFF. For the CDR3, the DNA is TGTGCCAGCAGTCGGGACAGTGAAGCTTTCTTT.

This clone was detected once. This rearrangement joins TRBV6-1 to TRBJ2-7; D is perhaps TRBD2 (6 bases). This CDR3 has 11 amino acids. V lost 6 bases and J lost 6, with 9 bases in between. CDR1 and CDR2 (germline): MNHNS, SASEGT. The CDR3 DNA sequence: TGTGCCAGCAGCGCCGGGGGCGAGCAGTACTTC. Amino acid sequence: CASSAGGEQYF.

The chain links TRBV7-9 to TRBJ2-3; D is undetermined. The V gene lost 3 bases and the J gene lost 0 bases, with 10 bases spanning the gap. The CDR3 is 15 residues long. CDR1 and CDR2 from the germline V gene are SEHNR and FQNEAQ (reference sequence). CDR3 loop: CASSFTIVSTDTQYF. The CDR3 DNA reads TGTGCCAGCAGCTTCACGATAGTAAGCACAGATACGCAGTATTTT.